This T cell receptor beta chain was profiled in a study of HIV-infected patients and healthy controls. About 480 ng RNA was reverse transcribed with alpha and beta constant-region primers. Alpha and beta chain libraries were made separately by chain-specific third strand synthesis with multiplexing indices. TCRdb processed the 5' RACE reads anew with MiXCR; each CDR3 protein has one entry. The repertoire consists of approximately 4,600 distinct CDR3 sequences, with 7.5% to 9.5% occurring once and the leading ten covering approximately 30%. No cell fractionation was done, so the repertoire covers all unsorted peripheral blood T cells. There are a few counts of this clonotype. V was pared by 2 bases and J by 6 bases, with 19 bases between. The CDR3 totals 16 residues. Per germline, CDR1 MNHEY and CDR2 SVGEGT.

Sequencing was performed on blood, taken before antiretroviral therapy. This chain links TRBV6-2 or TRBV6-3 with TRBJ1-2; TRBD1 might be the D (6 bases). This clonotype originated in an adult with HIV infection. The CDR3 DNA sequence: TGTGCCAGCAGTTACCCGCCTGGGGGGCGAGTTGATGGCTACACCTTC. This encodes CASSYPPGGRVDGYTF.